Listed below are T cell receptor beta chains from one sample, sequenced in a study of blood T cells in healthy people across ages. TCRdb fed the 5' RACE reads into MiXCR, producing one record per CDR3 protein. Altogether about 680,000 distinct CDR3 sequences are present, around 49% being singletons, with the ten largest covering 30% to 40%. The specimen sequenced was blood. The receptor set was obtained from a woman aged 55 to 70 in good health. Both conserved end residues are part of each CDR3. A D gene is named only where the DNA matches it firmly. Some rows have no size entry. The others give once, few or many, or a class for an expanded clone.

CDR3 length	clone size	V gene	J gene	D gene	CDR3 protein	CDR3 DNA
15	.	TRBV11-3	TRBJ2-1	.	CASSPRTLGYNEQFF	TGTGCCAGCAGCCCCCGGACACTGGGGTACAATGAGCAGTTCTTC
15	.	TRBV20-1	TRBJ2-1	TRBD2	CSAAPGTSGIHEQFF	TGCAGTGCTGCGCCCGGGACTAGCGGGATCCATGAGCAGTTCTTC
15	once	TRBV6-5	TRBJ2-7	.	CASSFPGAGVYEQYF	TGTGCCAGCAGTTTCCCGGGAGCCGGGGTATACGAGCAGTACTTC
14	.	TRBV29-1	TRBJ2-1	.	CSVLGASSYNEQFF	TGCAGCGTTCTTGGGGCGAGCTCCTACAATGAGCAGTTCTTC
12	many	TRBV29-1	TRBJ2-7	.	CSVGEGTYEQYF	TGCAGCGTTGGTGAGGGTACATACGAGCAGTACTTC
14	.	TRBV10-3	TRBJ2-7	TRBD1	CAINDPGTAYEQYF	TGTGCCATCAACGACCCAGGGACAGCCTACGAGCAGTACTTC
14	.	TRBV6-1	TRBJ2-7	.	CASTVGGWSYEQYF	TGTGCCAGCACTGTGGGGGGCTGGTCCTACGAGCAGTACTTC
13	.	TRBV20-1	TRBJ2-7	TRBD1	CSAARQGTYEQYF	TGCAGTGCCGCGAGACAGGGGACCTACGAGCAGTACTTC
12	.	TRBV28	TRBJ2-7	TRBD1	CASEDRGNEQYF	TGTGCCAGCGAAGACAGGGGTAACGAGCAGTACTTC
14	few	TRBV7-2	TRBJ2-7	TRBD1	CASSLRQGLHEQYF	TGTGCCAGCAGCTTGAGACAGGGTCTTCACGAGCAGTACTTC
15	many	TRBV29-1	TRBJ2-5	TRBD1	CSVESTGAFQETQYF	TGCAGCGTTGAATCTACAGGGGCATTTCAAGAGACCCAGTACTTC
12	.	TRBV7-3	TRBJ2-2	.	CASSLTAGERFF	TGTGCCAGCAGCTTAACTGCCGGGGAGCGGTTTTTT
15	few	TRBV7-2	TRBJ2-1	TRBD2	CASSLTPSGYNEQFF	TGTGCCAGCAGCTTAACGCCTAGCGGCTACAATGAGCAGTTCTTC
13	many	TRBV20-1	TRBJ2-5	.	CSARRAEVETQYF	TGCAGTGCCCGTCGGGCGGAGGTGGAGACCCAGTACTTC
15	.	TRBV4-3	TRBJ1-1	.	CASSQDTGQGTEAFF	TGCGCCAGCAGCCAAGATACAGGGCAGGGCACTGAAGCTTTCTTT
15	.	TRBV12-3/TRBV12-4	TRBJ2-1	TRBD2	CASSLRGGSYDEQFF	TGTGCCAGCAGTTTACGCGGCGGGAGTTATGATGAGCAGTTCTTC
16	.	TRBV10-3	TRBJ1-4	TRBD1	CAISESRTGGNEKLFF	TGTGCCATCAGTGAGTCGAGAACAGGGGGTAATGAAAAACTGTTTTTT
15	.	TRBV6-2/TRBV6-3	TRBJ1-6	TRBD1	CASSYLGQGSSPLHF	TGTGCCAGCAGTTACCTTGGACAGGGGAGTTCACCCCTCCACTTT